This entry lists 2 T cell receptor beta chains sequenced from one sample in a study of identical twins. TCRdb re-called the 5' RACE reads with MiXCR, one entry per CDR3 protein. Of about 250,000 distinct CDR3 sequences in the sample, 6% to 8% were seen once. This sample was also put to use in a study of yellow fever vaccine responses in identical twins.

The sample consisted of CD8+ T cells sorted from blood. The receptors here all came from a woman in her late teens or twenties in good health.

The chain recombines TRBV18 with TRBJ2-1; TRBD2 is a possible D gene (5 bases). CDR1 is KGHSH and CDR2 is LQKENI in the germline V gene. The V and J ends lost 1 base and 9 bases respectively, with 13 bases between them. The CDR3 length is 14 residues. This CDR3 reads CASSPRLRVGEQFF. The CDR3 DNA reads as TGTGCCAGCTCACCACGTTTGCGGGTGGGTGAGCAGTTCTTC. Full variable domain (remainder filled in from reference TRBV18 and TRBJ2-1): NAGVMQNPRHLVRRRGQEARLRCSPMKGHSHVYWYRQLPEEGLKFMVYLQKENIIDESGMPKERFSAEFPKEGPSILRIQQVVRGDSAAYFCASSPRLRVGEQFFGPGTRLTVL.

This clonotype was seen a few times. This rearrangement joins TRBV20-1 to TRBJ2-7; 8 bases fit TRBD1. J lost 3 bases, V lost 1 base, and 2 bases had no gene match. Germline loops: CDR1 DFQATT, CDR2 SNEGSKA (reference sequence). The CDR3 totals 13 residues. CDR3 amino acids: CSARVQGDYEQYF. For the CDR3, the DNA is TGCAGTGCTAGAGTACAGGGGGACTACGAGCAGTACTTC.